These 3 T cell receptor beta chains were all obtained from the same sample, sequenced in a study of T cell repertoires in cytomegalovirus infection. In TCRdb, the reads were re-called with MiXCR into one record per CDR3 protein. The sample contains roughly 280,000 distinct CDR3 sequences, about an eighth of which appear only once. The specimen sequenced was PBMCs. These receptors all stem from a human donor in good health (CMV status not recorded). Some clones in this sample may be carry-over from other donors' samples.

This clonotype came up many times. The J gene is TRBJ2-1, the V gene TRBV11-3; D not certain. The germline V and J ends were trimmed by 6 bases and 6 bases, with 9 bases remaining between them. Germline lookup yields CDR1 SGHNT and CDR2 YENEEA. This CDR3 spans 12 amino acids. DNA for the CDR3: TGTGCCAGCAGAGGGAACGGCAATGAGCAGTTCTTC. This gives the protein CASRGNGNEQFF. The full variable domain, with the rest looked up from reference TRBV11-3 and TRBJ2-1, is EAGVVQSPRYKIIEKKQPVAFWCNPISGHNTLYWYLQNLGQGPELLIRYENEEAVDDSQLPKDRFSAERLKGVDSTLKIQPAELGDSAVYLCASRGNGNEQFFGPGTRLTVL.

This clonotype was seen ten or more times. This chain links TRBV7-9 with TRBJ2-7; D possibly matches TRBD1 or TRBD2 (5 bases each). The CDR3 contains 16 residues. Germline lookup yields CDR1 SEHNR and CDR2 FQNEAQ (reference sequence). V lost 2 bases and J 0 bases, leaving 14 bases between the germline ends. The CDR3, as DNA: TGTGCCAGCAGCTTAATCGGGGCAGCGAGCTCCTACGAGCAGTACTTC. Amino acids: CASSLIGAASSYEQYF.

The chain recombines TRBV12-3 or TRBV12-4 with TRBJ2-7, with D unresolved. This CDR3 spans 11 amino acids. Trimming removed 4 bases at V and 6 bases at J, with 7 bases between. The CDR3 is CASSSGFEQYF. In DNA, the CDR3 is TGTGCCAGCAGTTCCGGGTTCGAGCAGTACTTC.